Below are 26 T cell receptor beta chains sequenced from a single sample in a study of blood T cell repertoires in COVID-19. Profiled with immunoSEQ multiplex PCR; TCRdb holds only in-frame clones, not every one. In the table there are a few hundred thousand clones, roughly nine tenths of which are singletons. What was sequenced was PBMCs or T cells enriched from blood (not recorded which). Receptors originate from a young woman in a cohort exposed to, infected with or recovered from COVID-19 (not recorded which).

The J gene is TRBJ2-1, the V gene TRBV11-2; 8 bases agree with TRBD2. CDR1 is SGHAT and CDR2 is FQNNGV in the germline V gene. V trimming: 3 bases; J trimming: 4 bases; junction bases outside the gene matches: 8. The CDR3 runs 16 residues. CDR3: CASSLVWLAGYNEQFF. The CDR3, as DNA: TGTGCCAGCAGCTTGGTTTGGCTAGCGGGTTACAATGAGCAGTTCTTC.

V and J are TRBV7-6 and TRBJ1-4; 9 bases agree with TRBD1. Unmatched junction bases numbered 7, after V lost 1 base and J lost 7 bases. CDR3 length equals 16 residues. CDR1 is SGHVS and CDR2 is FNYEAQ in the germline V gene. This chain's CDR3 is CASSLGGQGVGEKLFF. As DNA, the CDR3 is TGTGCCAGCAGCTTAGGGGGACAGGGAGTTGGTGAAAAACTGTTTTTT.

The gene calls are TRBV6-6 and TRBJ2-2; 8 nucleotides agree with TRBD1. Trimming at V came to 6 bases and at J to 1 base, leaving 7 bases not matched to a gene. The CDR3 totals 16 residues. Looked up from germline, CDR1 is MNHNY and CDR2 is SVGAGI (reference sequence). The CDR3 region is CASRAPGTGNTGELFF. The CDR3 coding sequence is TGTGCCAGCAGAGCGCCCGGGACAGGGAACACCGGGGAGCTGTTTTTT.

CDR3 in DNA: TGTGCCAGCAGCTCCCGCACCAGCTCTGGGGCCAACGTCCTGACTTTC. Translating it yields CASSSRTSSGANVLTF. The genes are TRBV7-9 and TRBJ2-6; D gene unclear. From germline, CDR1 is SEHNR and CDR2 FQNEAQ (reference sequence). This CDR3 has 16 residues. V lost 4 bases, J lost 0 bases, and 10 bases lay in between.

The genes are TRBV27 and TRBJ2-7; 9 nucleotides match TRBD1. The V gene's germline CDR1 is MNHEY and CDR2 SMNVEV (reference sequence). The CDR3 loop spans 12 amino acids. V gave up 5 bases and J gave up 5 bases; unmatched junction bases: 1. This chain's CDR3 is CASSRTGDEQYF. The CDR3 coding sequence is TGTGCCAGCAGTCGGACAGGGGACGAGCAGTACTTC.

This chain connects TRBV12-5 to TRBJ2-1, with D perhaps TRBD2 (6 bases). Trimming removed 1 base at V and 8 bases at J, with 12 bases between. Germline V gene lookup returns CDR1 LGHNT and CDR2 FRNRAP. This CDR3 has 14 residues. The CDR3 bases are TGTGCTAGTGGTTTGGGGGGACTGAGCGATGAGCAGTTCTTC. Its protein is CASGLGGLSDEQFF.

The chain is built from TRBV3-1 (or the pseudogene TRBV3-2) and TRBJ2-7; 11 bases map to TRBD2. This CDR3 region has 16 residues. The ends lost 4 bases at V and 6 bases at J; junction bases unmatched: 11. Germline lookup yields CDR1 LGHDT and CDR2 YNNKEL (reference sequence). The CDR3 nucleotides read TGTGCCAGCAGCCTTGCCCGACTAGCGGGGTCTGTCGAGCAGTACTTC. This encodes CASSLARLAGSVEQYF.

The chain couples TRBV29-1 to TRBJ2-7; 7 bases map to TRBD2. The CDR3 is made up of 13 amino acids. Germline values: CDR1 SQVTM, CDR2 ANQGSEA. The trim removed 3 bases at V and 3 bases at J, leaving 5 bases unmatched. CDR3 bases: TGCAGCGTTGACGGGGGGACTGGCTACGAGCAGTACTTC. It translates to CSVDGGTGYEQYF.

This chain's CDR3 is CASSPTGSEQPQHF. The CDR3 coding sequence is TGTGCCAGCAGTCCGACAGGGTCGGAACAGCCCCAGCATTTT. J is TRBJ1-5 and V is TRBV6-2 or TRBV6-3; 7 nucleotides match TRBD1. CDR3 length equals 14 residues. Germline V gene data show CDR1 as MNHEY and CDR2 as SVGEGT. J was trimmed by 7 bases and V by 5 bases; bases with no gene match: 8.

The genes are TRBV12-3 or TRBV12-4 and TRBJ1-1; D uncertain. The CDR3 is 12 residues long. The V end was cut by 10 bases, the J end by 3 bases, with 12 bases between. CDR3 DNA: TGTGCCACAGCGGTGACGGACACTGAAGCTTTCTTT. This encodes CATAVTDTEAFF.

DNA of the CDR3: TGTGCCAGCTCACCAAGGACAGAGACCACTGAAGCTTTCTTT. Translated, it gives CASSPRTETTEAFF. This chain connects TRBV18 to TRBJ1-1; D perhaps matches TRBD1 (6 bases). The CDR3 length is 14 residues. The ends were cut back, 2 bases at V and 4 bases at J, with 11 bases in the middle. Germline-derived CDR1 and CDR2 are KGHSH and LQKENI.

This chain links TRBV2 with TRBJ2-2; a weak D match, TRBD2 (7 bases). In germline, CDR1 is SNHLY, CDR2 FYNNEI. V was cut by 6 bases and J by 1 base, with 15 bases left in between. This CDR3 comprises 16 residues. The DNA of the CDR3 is TGTGCCAGCAGAAAAACGGGGGGACAGAACACCGGGGAGCTGTTTTTT. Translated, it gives CASRKTGGQNTGELFF.

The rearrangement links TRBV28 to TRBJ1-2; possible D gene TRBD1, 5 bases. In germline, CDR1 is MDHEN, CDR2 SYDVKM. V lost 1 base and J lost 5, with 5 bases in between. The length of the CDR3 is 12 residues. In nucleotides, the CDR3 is TGTGCCAGCAGTTTATCAGGGTATGGCTACACCTTC. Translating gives CASSLSGYGYTF.

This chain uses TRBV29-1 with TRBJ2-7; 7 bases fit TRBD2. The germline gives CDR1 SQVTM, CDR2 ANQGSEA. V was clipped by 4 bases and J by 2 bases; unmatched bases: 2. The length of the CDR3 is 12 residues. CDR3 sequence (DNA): TGCAGCGTTGCGGCGGGAGCCTACGAGCAGTACTTC. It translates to CSVAAGAYEQYF.

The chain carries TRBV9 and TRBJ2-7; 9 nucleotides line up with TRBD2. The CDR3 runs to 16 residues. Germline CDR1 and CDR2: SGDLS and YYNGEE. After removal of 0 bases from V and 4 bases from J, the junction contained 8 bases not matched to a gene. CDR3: CASSVGSSGSEYEQYF. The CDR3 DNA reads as TGTGCCAGCAGCGTAGGGAGTAGCGGGAGTGAGTACGAGCAGTACTTC.

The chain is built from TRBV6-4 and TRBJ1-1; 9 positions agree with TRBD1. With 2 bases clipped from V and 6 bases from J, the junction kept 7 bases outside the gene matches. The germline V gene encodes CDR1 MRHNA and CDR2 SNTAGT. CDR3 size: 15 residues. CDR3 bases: TGTGCCAGCAGTGACAGGGGACAGGGCCCCCCTGAAGCTTTCTTT. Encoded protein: CASSDRGQGPPEAFF.

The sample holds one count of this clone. Here the CDR3 reads CASSYTGNYGYTF. For the CDR3, the DNA is TGTGCCAGCAGTTATACAGGGAACTATGGCTACACCTTC. This chain connects TRBV6-2 or TRBV6-3 to TRBJ1-2; perhaps TRBD1 as D (6 bases). V was trimmed by 3 bases and J by 2 bases, leaving 7 bases between them. Germline V lookup: CDR1 MNHEY, CDR2 SVGEGT. The CDR3 runs 13 residues.

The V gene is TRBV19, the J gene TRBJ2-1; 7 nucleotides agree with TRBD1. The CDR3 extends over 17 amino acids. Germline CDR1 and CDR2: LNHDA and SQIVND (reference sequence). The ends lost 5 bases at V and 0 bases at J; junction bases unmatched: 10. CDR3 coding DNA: TGTGCCAGTAGTCTCACCCCGGGACAGAGCTCCTACAATGAGCAGTTCTTC. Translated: CASSLTPGQSSYNEQFF.

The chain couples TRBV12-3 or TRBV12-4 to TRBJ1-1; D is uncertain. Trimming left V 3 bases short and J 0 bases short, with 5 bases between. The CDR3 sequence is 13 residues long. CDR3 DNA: TGTGCCAGCAGTTTTGAGGTGAACACTGAAGCTTTCTTT. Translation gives CASSFEVNTEAFF.

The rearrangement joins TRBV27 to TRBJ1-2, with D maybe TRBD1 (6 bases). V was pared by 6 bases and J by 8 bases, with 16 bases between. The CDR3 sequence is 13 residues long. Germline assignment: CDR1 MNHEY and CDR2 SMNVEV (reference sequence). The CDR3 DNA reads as TGTGCCAGCAGCCAGTCCCCGGGGGGCGGCTACACCTTC. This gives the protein CASSQSPGGGYTF.

DNA for the CDR3: TGTGCCAGCAACCTAAAGGGGGAATCCTACGAGCAGTACTTC. Protein sequence: CASNLKGESYEQYF. This rearrangement joins TRBV11-3 to TRBJ2-7; D might be TRBD1 (6 bases). The CDR3 is 14 amino acids. The V gene lost 7 bases and the J gene lost 1 base, with 14 bases spanning the gap. Germline-derived CDR1 and CDR2 are SGHNT and YENEEA. Full variable domain (rest looked up from reference TRBV11-3 and TRBJ2-7): EAGVVQSPRYKIIEKKQPVAFWCNPISGHNTLYWYLQNLGQGPELLIRYENEEAVDDSQLPKDRFSAERLKGVDSTLKIQPAELGDSAVYLCASNLKGESYEQYFGPGTRLTVT.

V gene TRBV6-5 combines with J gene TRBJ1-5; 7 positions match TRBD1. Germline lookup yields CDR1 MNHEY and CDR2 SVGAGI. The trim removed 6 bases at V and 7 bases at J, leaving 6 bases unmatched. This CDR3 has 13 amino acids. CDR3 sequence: CASRLGGGQPQHF. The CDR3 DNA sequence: TGTGCCAGCAGATTAGGGGGCGGGCAGCCCCAGCATTTT.

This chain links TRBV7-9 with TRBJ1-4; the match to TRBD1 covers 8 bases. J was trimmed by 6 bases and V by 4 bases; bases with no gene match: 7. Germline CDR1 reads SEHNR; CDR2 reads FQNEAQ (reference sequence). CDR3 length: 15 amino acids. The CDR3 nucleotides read TGTGCCAGCAGCTCCGGGACAGGCGGTTATGAAAAACTGTTTTTT. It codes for CASSSGTGGYEKLFF.

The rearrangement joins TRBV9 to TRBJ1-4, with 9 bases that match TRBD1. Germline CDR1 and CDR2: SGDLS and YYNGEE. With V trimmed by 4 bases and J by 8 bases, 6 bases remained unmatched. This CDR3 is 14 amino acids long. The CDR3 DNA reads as TGTGCCAGCAGCCCCCGGACAGGGGAGGAAAAACTGTTTTTT. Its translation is CASSPRTGEEKLFF.

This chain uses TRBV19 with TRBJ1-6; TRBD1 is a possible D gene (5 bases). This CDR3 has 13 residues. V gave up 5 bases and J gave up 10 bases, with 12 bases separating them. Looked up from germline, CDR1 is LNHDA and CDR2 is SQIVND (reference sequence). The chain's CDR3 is CASSFQGNSPLHF. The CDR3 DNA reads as TGTGCCAGTAGTTTCCAGGGAAACTCACCCCTCCACTTT.

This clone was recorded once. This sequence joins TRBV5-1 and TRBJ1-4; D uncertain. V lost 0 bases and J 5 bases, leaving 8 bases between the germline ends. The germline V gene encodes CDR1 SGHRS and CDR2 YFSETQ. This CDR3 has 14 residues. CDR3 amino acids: CASSLGGENEKLFF. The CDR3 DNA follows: TGCGCCAGCAGCTTGGGTGGAGAAAATGAAAAACTGTTTTTT.